This TCR beta chain appears in the sequencing data of a study of T cells in Graves' hyperthyroidism and ophthalmopathy (dated by TCRdb to the late 2010s). For the study in its entirety: To identify distinguishing TCR V-J signatures, a discovery cohort of around 100 patients was used, comprising 40 to 45 with Graves' ophthalmopathy and around 57 with stable Graves' hyperthyroidism. Prospective prediction of ophthalmopathy was tested in an independent validation cohort consisting of some 19 hyperthyroidism patients and some 16 patients who later progressed to ophthalmopathy. The approximately 100 discovery patients were randomly split 7:3 into training and test sets. Thyroid tissue and blood T-cell repertoires from over 5 Graves' hyperthyroidism patients were also compared in the study. Following sampling, methimazole starting at 30 mg daily was given to hyperthyroidism patients, and high-dose intravenous methylprednisolone was given to ophthalmopathy patients. TCR Vbeta CDR3 sequencing of 120 to 150 peripheral blood samples (roughly 41 ophthalmopathy, under 80 hyperthyroidism and approximately 17 progressor patients) is reported in the paper. The paper as a whole reports these results and caveats: In validation, the model predicted progression to ophthalmopathy with 60% to 71% sensitivity and 72% to 85% specificity, a median of 6.5 months before onset. Sample size was not statistically predetermined, and blinding of investigators to group allocation was not performed. Most expanded thyroid clonotypes (frequency above 0.001) were also found in blood, which suggests that blood repertoires may mirror thyroid immune responses. Ophthalmopathy was separated from stable hyperthyroidism by a 13 V-J signature model, with just over 85% sensitivity and roughly 84% specificity obtained in cross-validation and 80%/75% obtained in testing.

Taken from cysteine to phenylalanine, the CDR3 has 13 residues. Only CDR3 DNA is held: 39 bases, read in frame from base 1. V loses 2 bases of germline sequence and J loses 7 bases, and the interval between the two ends is 9 bases. CDR1 and CDR2 (SGDLS, YYNGEE) derive from the germline V gene. This clonotype was detected ten times or more. Its target antigen remains unknown. Base qualities are not recorded, but no much larger clone differs from it by a single base. TCR beta CDR3 regions were amplified from RNA transcripts. A first-round RT-PCR of the TCR CDR3 used the HTBI primer set with the Qiagen OneStep RT-PCR kit. A second multiplex PCR round built the libraries, followed by size selection and purification. Libraries were sequenced paired-end with 100 bp reads on an Illumina HiSeq2000. On the study's bioinformatics: SOAPnuke was used to process the raw data, removing reads that contained adapters or uncalled bases, had a mean Phred below 15, or lacked an exact match to the constant primer or identifier. High-quality paired reads were merged with COPE v1.2.5, and unique nucleotide sequences were defined as clonotypes. MiTCR v1.1 was used to align the clonotypes against IMGT TRBV, TRBD and TRBJ reference segments. The analysis was restricted to V-J combinations with a frequency above 0.0001, which together covered approximately 99% of the repertoires. A TCS score was defined as the ratio between F50 (clonal expansion) and ExV (chaos), using BLOSUM62-based TCRdist between CDR3 peptides within each V-J. Welch's t-statistics and random forest reduced 450 to 600 V-J features to roughly 13, which were used in a naive Bayes classifier (R e1071). The Morisita-Horn index was used to measure how similar the thyroid and blood repertoires were. TCRdb applied fastp at Q25 and MiXCR to the public reads, then kept only in-frame beta chains. CDR3 protein sequences are deduplicated, and each keeps its most common genes and DNA. TCRdb's processing, not the study's, gives the V and J calls here. This sample gives 610,000 or so distinct CDR3 sequences in total; around 45% of them show up just once. Roughly 7.7% of the sample belongs to the ten largest clones.

A patient counted as having stable Graves' hyperthyroidism if no progression to ophthalmopathy occurred over 18 months of follow-up. The hyperthyroidism patients were between 18 and 65 years old and newly diagnosed, with a disease duration of less than 2 months. Any patient with an uncontrolled infection, another autoimmune disease, pregnancy or lactation was excluded. Clinical symptoms, serum thyroxine and TRAb, thyroid ultrasound, and orbital computed tomography formed the basis for the diagnoses. Trizol reagent was used to extract total RNA, and RNA quality was then checked on an Agilent 2100 Bioanalyzer.

Source material: peripheral blood or thyroid tissue (not recorded which). The sequence links TRBV9 to TRBJ1-4; TRBD1 might be the D gene, on 5 matching bases. The receptor was derived from a woman aged 18-29 years with Graves' hyperthyroidism. The DNA sequence reads TGTGCCAGCAGCGTGGAGGGGAGTGAAAAACTGTTTTTT. Translated, it gives CASSVEGSEKLFF.